The entry below describes one T cell receptor beta chain. As yet, its antigen is unknown. The method was immunoSEQ multiplex PCR; TCRdb's version includes in-frame clones alone and lacks a portion of them. The table lists about 250,000 clones, about 90% of them singletons. The donors were in the approximately 120-subject validation cohort; that cohort was separate from the roughly 700-subject first cohort. This record comes from a study of cytomegalovirus exposure and HLA in healthy donors. Germline assignment: CDR1 SGHAT and CDR2 FQNNGV. The ends were cut back, 5 bases at V and 1 base at J, with 6 bases in the middle. The CDR3 is 13 residues long. Study-level findings and limits: According to a subsequent analysis, TCR clusters identified in the first cohort showed a tendency to co-occur across the 120 or so validation repertoires. Rarity held for most TCR sequences, but there were some public TCRs that occurred in many donors. Cytomegalovirus association was assigned to about 150 TCR beta chains.

V is TRBV11-2 and J is TRBJ2-1, with unresolved D. The sequence was obtained from a man aged 18 to 29 in good health and CMV-seropositive. Sequences were obtained from PBMCs. The CDR3 nucleotides are TGTGCCAGCAGCCCCCTATCCTACAATGAGCAGTTCTTC. Amino acids: CASSPLSYNEQFF.